The rows below give T cell receptor beta chains drawn from one sample of a study of blood T cell repertoires in COVID-19. The table came from immunoSEQ multiplex PCR; TCRdb's copy has only in-frame clones and leaves some out. The data hold around 74,000 clones, with roughly 87% observed a single time. Sequences were obtained from peripheral blood. The origin of the receptors is a man in his thirties or forties with acute or convalescent COVID-19. CDR3s include the opening cysteine and the closing phenylalanine or tryptophan. The size of a clone is reported for some rows only, either as once, few or many, or as a class for expanded clones.

clone size: .; J gene: TRBJ2-1; V gene: TRBV6-1; CDR3 protein: CASSGAAGLSYNEQFF
clone size: .; J gene: TRBJ2-5; V gene: TRBV11-2; CDR3 protein: CASSLERQETQYF
clone size: .; J gene: TRBJ2-3; V gene: TRBV2; CDR3 protein: CASRHRGRRTSTDTQYF
clone size: .; J gene: TRBJ2-2; V gene: TRBV11-2; CDR3 protein: CASSLNGAGTAGELFF
clone size: .; J gene: TRBJ1-2; V gene: TRBV6-5; CDR3 protein: CASSPLGQNYGYTF
clone size: .; J gene: TRBJ2-1; V gene: TRBV11-2; CDR3 protein: CASSLEGYSSYNEQFF
clone size: .; J gene: TRBJ1-1; V gene: TRBV27; CDR3 protein: CASSTGSVEAFF
clone size: .; J gene: TRBJ2-1; V gene: TRBV28; CDR3 protein: CASSRSDRAWHNEQFF
clone size: .; J gene: TRBJ1-1; V gene: TRBV6-2/TRBV6-3; CDR3 protein: CASSPETEAFF
clone size: .; J gene: TRBJ2-5; V gene: TRBV7-2; CDR3 protein: CASSYRDRALIQYF
clone size: .; J gene: TRBJ2-7; V gene: TRBV6-5; CDR3 protein: CASRDFGQGNYEQYF
clone size: few; J gene: TRBJ1-1; V gene: TRBV27; CDR3 protein: CASNRGLNTEAFF
clone size: .; J gene: TRBJ1-6; V gene: TRBV11-2; CDR3 protein: CASSSDSNSPLHF
clone size: .; J gene: TRBJ2-7; V gene: TRBV30; CDR3 protein: CAWREEKTGRSYEQYF
clone size: .; J gene: TRBJ2-5; V gene: TRBV2; CDR3 protein: CASSASGGRETQYF
clone size: .; J gene: TRBJ2-2; V gene: TRBV7-3; CDR3 protein: CASSLTSGNTGELFF
clone size: .; J gene: TRBJ2-1; V gene: TRBV5-1; CDR3 protein: CATTNQDEQFF
clone size: .; J gene: TRBJ1-1; V gene: TRBV18; CDR3 protein: CASSPGGLVNTEAFF
clone size: once; J gene: TRBJ2-5; V gene: TRBV5-6; CDR3 protein: CASRSFGQGAAQYF
clone size: .; J gene: TRBJ2-3; V gene: TRBV11-3; CDR3 protein: CASSQVGTTGRTDTQYF
clone size: .; J gene: TRBJ2-7; V gene: TRBV11-2; CDR3 protein: CASSSSPFEQYF
clone size: once; J gene: TRBJ2-1; V gene: TRBV28; CDR3 protein: CASSLASGSSYNEQFF
clone size: .; J gene: TRBJ1-5; V gene: TRBV25-1; CDR3 protein: CASSQGMGNQPQHF
clone size: .; J gene: TRBJ2-7; V gene: TRBV4-1; CDR3 protein: CASSQGGGTPPYEQYF
clone size: .; J gene: TRBJ1-6; V gene: TRBV28; CDR3 protein: CASSPSGGDMTSPLHF
clone size: .; J gene: TRBJ1-4; V gene: TRBV14; CDR3 protein: CASSQGGSHNEKLFF
clone size: .; J gene: TRBJ2-5; V gene: TRBV18; CDR3 protein: CASSLGQQETQYF
clone size: .; J gene: TRBJ1-5; V gene: TRBV30; CDR3 protein: CAWSARGQGAQHF
clone size: .; J gene: TRBJ2-1; V gene: TRBV4-1; CDR3 protein: CASSQDMAGVYNEQFF
clone size: .; J gene: TRBJ1-2; V gene: TRBV21-1; CDR3 protein: CASSKRRNRGHYGYTF
clone size: once; J gene: TRBJ2-7; V gene: TRBV5-4; CDR3 protein: CASSPQVGGWQYF
clone size: .; J gene: TRBJ2-1; V gene: TRBV21-1; CDR3 protein: CASSKEGAISYNEQFF
clone size: .; J gene: TRBJ2-7; V gene: TRBV7-9; CDR3 protein: CASSFGEHEQYF
clone size: .; J gene: TRBJ2-7; V gene: TRBV6-1; CDR3 protein: CASSEPPGGAPSYEQYF
clone size: .; J gene: TRBJ2-1; V gene: TRBV11-2; CDR3 protein: CASSFWTSSVEQFF
clone size: .; J gene: TRBJ2-5; V gene: TRBV6-5; CDR3 protein: CASSQYQTQYF
clone size: once; J gene: TRBJ2-7; V gene: TRBV28; CDR3 protein: CASSLDGRGAAEQYF
clone size: .; J gene: TRBJ2-7; V gene: TRBV18; CDR3 protein: CASSRTSEPYEQYF
clone size: .; J gene: TRBJ1-5; V gene: TRBV19; CDR3 protein: CASSKGGNQPQHF
clone size: .; J gene: TRBJ1-3; V gene: TRBV5-4; CDR3 protein: CASSSQGSGNTIYF
clone size: .; J gene: TRBJ1-1; V gene: TRBV11-1; CDR3 protein: CASSTTGGRAFF
clone size: .; J gene: TRBJ2-1; V gene: TRBV28; CDR3 protein: CASSTQGGPYNEQFF
clone size: .; J gene: TRBJ1-1; V gene: TRBV9; CDR3 protein: CASSPLTGRTEAFF
clone size: .; J gene: TRBJ2-7; V gene: TRBV2; CDR3 protein: CASGEGLGYEQYF
clone size: .; J gene: TRBJ2-2; V gene: TRBV7-6; CDR3 protein: CASSLEASGRAGELFF
clone size: .; J gene: TRBJ1-5; V gene: TRBV4-1; CDR3 protein: CASSQGPGEQPQHF
clone size: .; J gene: TRBJ2-1; V gene: TRBV7-9; CDR3 protein: CASSLISEQFF
clone size: .; J gene: TRBJ2-7; V gene: TRBV6-1; CDR3 protein: CASSENSGAPEQYF
clone size: .; J gene: TRBJ2-1; V gene: TRBV7-9; CDR3 protein: CASSPRSREGEQFF
clone size: .; J gene: TRBJ2-5; V gene: TRBV5-4; CDR3 protein: CASRSFPTPVETQYF
clone size: .; J gene: TRBJ2-7; V gene: TRBV10-3; CDR3 protein: CAIGRTGDEQYF
clone size: .; J gene: TRBJ2-3; V gene: TRBV30; CDR3 protein: CAWTGGSTDTQYF
clone size: .; J gene: TRBJ2-7; V gene: TRBV6-6; CDR3 protein: CASSYSRLAGTYEQYF
clone size: .; J gene: TRBJ2-7; V gene: TRBV11-2; CDR3 protein: CASSLAGGLAYEQYF
clone size: once; J gene: TRBJ1-4; V gene: TRBV29-1; CDR3 protein: CSVAGTALSNEKLFF
clone size: .; J gene: TRBJ2-1; V gene: TRBV21-1; CDR3 protein: CASRAGASYNEQFF
clone size: once; J gene: TRBJ2-4; V gene: TRBV7-2; CDR3 protein: CASSPDRGLNIQYF
clone size: once; J gene: TRBJ2-2; V gene: TRBV27; CDR3 protein: CASSFIGFSGELFF